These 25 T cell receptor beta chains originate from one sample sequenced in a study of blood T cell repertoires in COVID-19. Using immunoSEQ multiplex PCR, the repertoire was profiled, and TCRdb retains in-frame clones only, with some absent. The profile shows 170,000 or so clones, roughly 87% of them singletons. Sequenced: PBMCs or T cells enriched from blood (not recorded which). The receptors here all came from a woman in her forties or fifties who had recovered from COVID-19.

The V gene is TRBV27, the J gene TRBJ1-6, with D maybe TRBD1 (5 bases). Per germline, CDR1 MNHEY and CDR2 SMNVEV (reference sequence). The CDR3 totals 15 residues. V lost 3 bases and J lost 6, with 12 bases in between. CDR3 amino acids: CASSFRQGVNSPLHF. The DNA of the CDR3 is TGTGCCAGCAGTTTTCGGCAGGGCGTTAATTCACCCCTCCACTTT.

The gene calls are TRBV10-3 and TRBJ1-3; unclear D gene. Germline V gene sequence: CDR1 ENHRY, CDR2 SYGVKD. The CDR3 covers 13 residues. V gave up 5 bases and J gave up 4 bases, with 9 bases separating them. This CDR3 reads CAISSVSGNTIYF. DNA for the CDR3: TGTGCCATCAGTTCTGTTTCGGGAAACACCATATATTTT.

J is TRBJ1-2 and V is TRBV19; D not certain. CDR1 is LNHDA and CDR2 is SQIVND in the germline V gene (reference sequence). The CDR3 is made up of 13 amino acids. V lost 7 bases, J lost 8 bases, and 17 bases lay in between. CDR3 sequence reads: CASIREGVGGYTF. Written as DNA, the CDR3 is TGTGCCAGTATTCGAGAGGGAGTCGGAGGCTACACCTTC.

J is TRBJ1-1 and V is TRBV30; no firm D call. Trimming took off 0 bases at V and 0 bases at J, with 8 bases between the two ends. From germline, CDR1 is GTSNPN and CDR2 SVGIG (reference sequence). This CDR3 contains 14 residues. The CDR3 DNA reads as TGTGCCTGGAGTGTGGGCAGACTGAACACTGAAGCTTTCTTT. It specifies CAWSVGRLNTEAFF.

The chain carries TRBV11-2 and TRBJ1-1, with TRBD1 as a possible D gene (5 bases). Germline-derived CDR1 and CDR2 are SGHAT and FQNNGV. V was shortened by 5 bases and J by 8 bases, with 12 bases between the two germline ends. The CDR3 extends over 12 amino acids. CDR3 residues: CASSNRGREAFF. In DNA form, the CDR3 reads TGTGCCAGCAGCAATAGGGGAAGGGAAGCTTTCTTT.

The CDR3 loop reads CASSSSQRTRGTDTQYF. CDR3 sequence (DNA): TGCGCCAGCAGCTCCTCACAACGGACTAGGGGCACAGATACGCAGTATTTT. V gene TRBV5-1 combines with J gene TRBJ2-3; 7 bases are a match to TRBD2. The CDR3 extends over 17 amino acids. The trim removed 3 bases at V and 1 base at J, leaving 11 bases unmatched. In germline, CDR1 is SGHRS, CDR2 YFSETQ.

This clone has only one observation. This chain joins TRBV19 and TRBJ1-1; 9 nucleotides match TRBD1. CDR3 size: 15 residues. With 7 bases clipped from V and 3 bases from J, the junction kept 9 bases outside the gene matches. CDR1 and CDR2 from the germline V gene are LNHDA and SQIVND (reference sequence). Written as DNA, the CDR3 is TGTGCCAGTATTTGGACAGGGGCCCTTGACACTGAAGCTTTCTTT. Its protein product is CASIWTGALDTEAFF. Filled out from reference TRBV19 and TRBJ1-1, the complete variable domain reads DGGITQSPKYLFRKEGQNVTLSCEQNLNHDAMYWYRQDPGQGLRLIYYSQIVNDFQKGDIAEGYSVSREKKESFPLTVTSAQKNPTAFYLCASIWTGALDTEAFFGQGTRLTVV.

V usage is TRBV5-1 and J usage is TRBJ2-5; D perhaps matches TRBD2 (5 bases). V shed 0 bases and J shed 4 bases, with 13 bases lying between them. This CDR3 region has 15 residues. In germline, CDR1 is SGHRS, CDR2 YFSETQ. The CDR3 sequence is CASSLGETMGETQYF. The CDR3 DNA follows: TGCGCCAGCAGCTTGGGGGAGACGATGGGAGAGACCCAGTACTTC.

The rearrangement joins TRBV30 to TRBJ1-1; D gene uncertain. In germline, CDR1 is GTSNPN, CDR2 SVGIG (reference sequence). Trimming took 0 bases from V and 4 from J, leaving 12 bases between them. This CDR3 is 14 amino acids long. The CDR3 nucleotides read TGTGCCTGGAGTGTAAAACGAAAGCGCACTGAAGCTTTCTTT. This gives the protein CAWSVKRKRTEAFF.

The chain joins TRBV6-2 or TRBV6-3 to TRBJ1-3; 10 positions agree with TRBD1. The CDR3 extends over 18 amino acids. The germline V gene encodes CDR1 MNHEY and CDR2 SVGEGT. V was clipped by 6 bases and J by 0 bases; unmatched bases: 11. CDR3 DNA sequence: TGTGCCAGCAGCCCCGGGACAGGGGCCATCCACTCTGGAAACACCATATATTTT. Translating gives CASSPGTGAIHSGNTIYF.

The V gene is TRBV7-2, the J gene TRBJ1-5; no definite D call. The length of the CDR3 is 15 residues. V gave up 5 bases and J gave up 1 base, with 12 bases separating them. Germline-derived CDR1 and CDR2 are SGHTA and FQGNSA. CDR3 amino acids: CASSRGSGSNQPQHF. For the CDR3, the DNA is TGTGCCAGCAGCCGTGGGTCGGGAAGCAATCAGCCCCAGCATTTT.

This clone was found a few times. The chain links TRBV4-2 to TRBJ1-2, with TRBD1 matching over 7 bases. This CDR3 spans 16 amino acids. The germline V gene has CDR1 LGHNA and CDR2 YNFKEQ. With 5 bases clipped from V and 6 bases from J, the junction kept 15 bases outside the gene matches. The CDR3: CASSNLRDRIFHGYTF. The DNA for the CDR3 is TGTGCCAGCAGCAACCTCCGGGACAGAATATTCCATGGCTACACCTTC.

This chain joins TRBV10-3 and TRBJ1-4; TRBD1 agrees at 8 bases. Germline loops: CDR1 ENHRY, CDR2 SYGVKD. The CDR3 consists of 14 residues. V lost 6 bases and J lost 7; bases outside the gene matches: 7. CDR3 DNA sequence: TGTGCCATCAGACAGGACAGGGAGGGTGAAAAACTGTTTTTT. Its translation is CAIRQDREGEKLFF.

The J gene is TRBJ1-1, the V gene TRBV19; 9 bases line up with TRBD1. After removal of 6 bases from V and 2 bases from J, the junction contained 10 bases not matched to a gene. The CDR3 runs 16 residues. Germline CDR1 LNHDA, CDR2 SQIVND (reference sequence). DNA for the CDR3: TGTGCCAGTAGCCGGAGCCCGGGACAGGGAAACACTGAAGCTTTCTTT. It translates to CASSRSPGQGNTEAFF.

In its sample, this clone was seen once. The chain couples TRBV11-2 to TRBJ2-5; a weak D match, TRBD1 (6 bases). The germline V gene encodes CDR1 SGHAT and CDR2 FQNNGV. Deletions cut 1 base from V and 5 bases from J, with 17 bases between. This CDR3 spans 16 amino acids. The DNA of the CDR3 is TGTGCCAGCAGCTTAGGGGAGCTTGGGGGCCTGGAGACCCAGTACTTC. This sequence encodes CASSLGELGGLETQYF.

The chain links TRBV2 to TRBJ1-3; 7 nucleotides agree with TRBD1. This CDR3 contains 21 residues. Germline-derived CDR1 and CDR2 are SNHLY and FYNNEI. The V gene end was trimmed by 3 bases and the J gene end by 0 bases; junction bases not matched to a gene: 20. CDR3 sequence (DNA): TGTGCCAGCAGTGAGCTTGCTATAGGGGACAGTCGGCTATACTCTGGAAACACCATATATTTT. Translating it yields CASSELAIGDSRLYSGNTIYF.

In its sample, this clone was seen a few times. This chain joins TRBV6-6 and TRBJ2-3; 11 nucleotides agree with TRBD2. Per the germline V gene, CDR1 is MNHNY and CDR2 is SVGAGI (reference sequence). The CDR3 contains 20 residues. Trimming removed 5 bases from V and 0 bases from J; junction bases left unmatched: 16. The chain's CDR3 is CASSPTTSGNPQTSTDTQYF. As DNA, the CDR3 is TGTGCCAGCAGTCCGACGACTAGCGGGAATCCTCAGACTAGCACAGATACGCAGTATTTT.

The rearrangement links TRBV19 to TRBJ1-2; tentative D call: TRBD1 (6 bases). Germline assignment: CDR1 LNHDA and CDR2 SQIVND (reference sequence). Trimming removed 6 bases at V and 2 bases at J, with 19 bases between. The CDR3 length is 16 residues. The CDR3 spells CASRSSDSRSNYGYTF. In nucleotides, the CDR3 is TGTGCCAGTAGGTCCTCGGACAGCCGCTCAAACTATGGCTACACCTTC.

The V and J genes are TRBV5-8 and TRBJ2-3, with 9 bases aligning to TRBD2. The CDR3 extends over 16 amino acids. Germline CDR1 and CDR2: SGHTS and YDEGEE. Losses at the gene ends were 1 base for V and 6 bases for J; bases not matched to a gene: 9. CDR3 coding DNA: TGTGCCAGCAGCTTGTTCTCTGCGGGAGGGAGGGATACGCAGTATTTT. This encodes CASSLFSAGGRDTQYF.

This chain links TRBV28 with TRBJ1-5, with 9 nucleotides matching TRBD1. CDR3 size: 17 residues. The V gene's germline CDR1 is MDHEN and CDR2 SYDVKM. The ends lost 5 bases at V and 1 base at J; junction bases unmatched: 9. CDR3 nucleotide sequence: TGTGCCAGCAGTACCGGGGACAGGGTTGTGAGCAATCAGCCCCAGCATTTT. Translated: CASSTGDRVVSNQPQHF.

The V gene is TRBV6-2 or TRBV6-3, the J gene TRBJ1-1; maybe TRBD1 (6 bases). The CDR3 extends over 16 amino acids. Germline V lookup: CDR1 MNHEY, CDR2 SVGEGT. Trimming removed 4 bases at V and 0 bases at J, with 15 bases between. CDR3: CASSSRQDRMNTEAFF. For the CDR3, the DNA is TGTGCCAGCAGTTCAAGACAGGATCGAATGAACACTGAAGCTTTCTTT.

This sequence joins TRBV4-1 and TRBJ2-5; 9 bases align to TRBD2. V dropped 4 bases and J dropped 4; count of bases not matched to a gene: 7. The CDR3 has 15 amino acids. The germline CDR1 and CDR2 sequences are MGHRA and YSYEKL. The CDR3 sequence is CASSPRAGGVETQYF. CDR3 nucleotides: TGCGCCAGCAGCCCCCGAGCGGGAGGCGTAGAGACCCAGTACTTC.

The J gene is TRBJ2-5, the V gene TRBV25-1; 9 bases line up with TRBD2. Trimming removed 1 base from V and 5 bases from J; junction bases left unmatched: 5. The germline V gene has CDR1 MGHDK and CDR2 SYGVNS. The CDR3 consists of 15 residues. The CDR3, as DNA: TGTGCCAGCAGTGAATCCGGGACTAGCCTGGAGACCCAGTACTTC. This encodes CASSESGTSLETQYF.

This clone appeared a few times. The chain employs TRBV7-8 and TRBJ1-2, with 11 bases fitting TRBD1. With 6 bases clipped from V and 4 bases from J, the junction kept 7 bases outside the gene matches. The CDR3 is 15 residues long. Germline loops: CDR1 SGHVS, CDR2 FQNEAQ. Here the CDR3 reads CASSPGTGGVYGYTF. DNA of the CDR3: TGTGCCAGCAGTCCGGGGACAGGGGGTGTCTATGGCTACACCTTC. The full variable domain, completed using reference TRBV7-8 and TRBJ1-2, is GAGVSQSPRYKVAKRGQDVALRCDPISGHVSLFWYQQALGQGPEFLTYFQNEAQLDKSGLPSDRFFAERPEGSVSTLKIQRTQQEDSAVYLCASSPGTGGVYGYTFGSGTRLTVV.

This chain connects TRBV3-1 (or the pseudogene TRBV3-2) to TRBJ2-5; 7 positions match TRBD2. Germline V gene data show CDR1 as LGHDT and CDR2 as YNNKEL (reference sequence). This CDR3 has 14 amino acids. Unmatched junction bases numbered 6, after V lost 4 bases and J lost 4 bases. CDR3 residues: CASSPAGIGETQYF. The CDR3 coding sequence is TGTGCCAGCAGCCCAGCGGGAATTGGAGAGACCCAGTACTTC.